This T cell receptor beta chain stems from a study of blood T cell repertoires in COVID-19. The germline V gene encodes CDR1 KGHDR and CDR2 SFDVKD. V gave up 3 bases and J gave up 10 bases, with 18 bases separating them. There are 15 residues in the CDR3. One Seattle source followed patients from active infection through their disease course. TCRdb's copy holds only in-frame clones and misses some; the assay was immunoSEQ multiplex PCR. This table holds over 85,000 clones, over 85% found once. The genes are TRBV24-1 and TRBJ2-1; weak D call: TRBD2 (5 bases). The sequence was collected from a woman between 50 and 59 years old with COVID-19, enrolled during active disease. The source material was peripheral blood. CDR3 sequence reads: CATSDAEVNVREQFF. The CDR3 region has the DNA TGTGCCACCAGTGATGCGGAGGTCAACGTCAGAGAGCAGTTCTTC.